The clone carrying this T cell receptor (beta chain) was observed at least ten times. TCRdb re-derived calls from the 5' RACE reads in MiXCR, one entry per CDR3 protein. The table shows 250,000 to 350,000 distinct CDR3 sequences, with about 20% occurring only once. The data stem from a study of CD8 T cells in ankylosing spondylitis. The TCR comes from a male donor with ankylosing spondylitis or in good health (not recorded which). Sequences were obtained from blood, either unsorted or a sorted T cell fraction (not recorded which).

The CDR3 DNA reads as TGCAGCGCGCCGTCCACGGGGGAACCTTACAATGAGCAGTTCTTC. Translating gives CSAPSTGEPYNEQFF. The chain combines TRBV29-1 with TRBJ2-1; the D gene is possibly TRBD2 (6 bases). V lost 7 bases, J lost 4 bases, and 20 bases lay in between. CDR3 length: 15 residues. Germline V gene lookup returns CDR1 SQVTM and CDR2 ANQGSEA.